The 27 T cell receptor beta chains below all came from one sample that was sequenced in a study of CD8 T cells in ankylosing spondylitis. TCRdb re-called the 5' RACE reads through MiXCR, storing one row per CDR3 protein. The sample shows 36,000 or so distinct CDR3 sequences, approximately 10% of them seen only once. The specimen sequenced was synovial fluid, either unsorted or a sorted T cell fraction (not recorded which). These receptors were obtained from a male donor with ankylosing spondylitis.

This clonotype was detected ten times or more. The chain uses TRBV29-1 and TRBJ1-5; D possibly corresponds to TRBD1 (5 bases). The CDR3 totals 13 residues. From germline, CDR1 is SQVTM and CDR2 ANQGSEA. Trimming removed 7 bases at V and 3 bases at J, with 13 bases between. The CDR3 DNA reads as TGCAGCGGATCCACGGGGCTCAATCAGCCCCAGCATTTT. Residues: CSGSTGLNQPQHF.

In its sample, this clonotype was seen many times. V is TRBV7-2 and J is TRBJ2-3; no definite D call. Trimming pared 0 bases from V and 8 bases from J, leaving 9 bases between. The CDR3 spans 13 residues. Germline loops: CDR1 SGHTA, CDR2 FQGNSA. The CDR3 reads CASSLASMGTQYF. As DNA, the CDR3 is TGTGCCAGCAGCTTAGCGTCGATGGGTACGCAGTATTTT.

This clonotype was detected ten times or more. V and J are TRBV4-1 and TRBJ2-5, with D perhaps TRBD1 (7 bases). Germline V gene lookup returns CDR1 MGHRA and CDR2 YSYEKL. V was clipped by 3 bases and J by 1 base, with 18 bases between them. The CDR3 loop spans 17 amino acids. CDR3 protein: CASSHDGGGLSQETQYF. DNA of the CDR3: TGCGCCAGCAGCCACGATGGAGGGGGCCTCTCCCAAGAGACCCAGTACTTC.

This chain connects TRBV19 to TRBJ1-4; tentatively, D is TRBD1 (5 bases). This CDR3 comprises 13 residues. Germline CDR1 reads LNHDA; CDR2 reads SQIVND (reference sequence). V was trimmed by 6 bases and J by 5 bases, leaving 10 bases between them. The CDR3 DNA is TGTGCCAGTAGGGACACTCTCAATGAAAAACTGTTTTTT. Protein sequence: CASRDTLNEKLFF.

This clonotype was detected ten times or more. The V gene is TRBV20-1, the J gene TRBJ2-1; tentative D call: TRBD2 (6 bases). The CDR3 runs 15 residues. Per the germline V gene, CDR1 is DFQATT and CDR2 is SNEGSKA (reference sequence). V lost 6 bases to trimming and J lost 1 base, with 16 bases between them. CDR3 DNA: TGCAGTGCCACGGGAGAAACGGGTTCCTACAATGAGCAGTTCTTC. Its protein product is CSATGETGSYNEQFF.

The CDR3 nucleotides are TGTGCCAGTAGTTCCGGGCGAGTCTCTAACACTGAAGCTTTCTTT. Encoded protein: CASSSGRVSNTEAFF. This rearrangement joins TRBV19 to TRBJ1-1; no firm D call. V gave up 5 bases and J gave up 2 bases, with 15 bases separating them. The CDR3 loop spans 15 amino acids. CDR1 and CDR2 (germline): LNHDA, SQIVND (reference sequence).

By proportion, this clonotype is medium-sized. The chain joins TRBV27 to TRBJ2-3, with D possibly TRBD1 on 6 matching bases. This CDR3 is 14 amino acids long. V gave up 4 bases and J gave up 2 bases, with 10 bases separating them. Per the germline V gene, CDR1 is MNHEY and CDR2 is SMNVEV (reference sequence). CDR3 region: CASSWQGYTDTQYF. CDR3 coding DNA: TGTGCCAGCAGTTGGCAGGGGTACACAGATACGCAGTATTTT.

This clonotype came up a few times. This chain uses TRBV12-3 or TRBV12-4 with TRBJ2-7; D unresolved. Deletions cut 6 bases from V and 1 base from J, with 13 bases between. The length of the CDR3 is 14 residues. CDR3 DNA sequence: TGTGCCAGCAGATCTGACGGGTTGTCCTACGAGCAGTACTTC. Translated, it gives CASRSDGLSYEQYF.

The genes are TRBV4-2 and TRBJ2-3; D remains ambiguous. The V and J ends lost 3 bases and 9 bases respectively, with 10 bases between them. The CDR3 loop spans 12 amino acids. CDR1 is LGHNA and CDR2 is YNFKEQ in the germline V gene. In DNA, the CDR3 is TGTGCCAGCAGCCAGGGGTTCAGCACGCAGTATTTT. Protein sequence: CASSQGFSTQYF.

This clonotype showed up just a few times. The chain is built from TRBV5-1 and TRBJ1-1; TRBD1 is a possible D gene (6 bases). This CDR3 comprises 16 residues. Per germline, CDR1 SGHRS and CDR2 YFSETQ. V was trimmed by 4 bases and J by 4 bases, leaving 20 bases between them. The CDR3 loop is CASSLGQTRRGTEAFF. DNA of the CDR3: TGCGCCAGCAGCCTCGGACAGACCCGGCGGGGCACTGAAGCTTTCTTT.

This clonotype was picked up many times. The chain recombines TRBV3-1 with TRBJ2-7, with unresolved D. This CDR3 comprises 14 residues. The germline V gene encodes CDR1 LGHDT and CDR2 YNNKEL (reference sequence). The V end was cut by 2 bases, the J end by 4 bases, with 12 bases between. The CDR3 DNA follows: TGTGCCAGCAGCCAATACAGAAACGTATACGAGCAGTACTTC. As protein: CASSQYRNVYEQYF.

This clonotype occurred many times. The chain couples TRBV20-1 to TRBJ2-1; perhaps TRBD2 as D (5 bases). This CDR3 comprises 15 residues. CDR1 and CDR2 from the germline V gene are DFQATT and SNEGSKA (reference sequence). Trimming shortened V by 2 bases and J by 4 bases, and 15 bases separated the two germline ends. This chain's CDR3 is CSARRGSGPYNEQFF. The CDR3 DNA reads TGCAGTGCTAGAAGAGGGAGCGGACCTTACAATGAGCAGTTCTTC.

The J gene is TRBJ2-1, the V gene TRBV5-1; TRBD2 matches 10 bases. With V trimmed by 5 bases and J by 14 bases, 19 bases remained unmatched. The CDR3 is 16 residues long. The germline V gene encodes CDR1 SGHRS and CDR2 YFSETQ. The CDR3 sequence: CASRGGIAGGPQMEFF. The CDR3, as DNA: TGCGCCAGCAGGGGTGGGATAGCGGGAGGCCCCCAGATGGAGTTCTTC.

This clonotype was seen more than once but under ten times. This chain uses TRBV3-1 with TRBJ2-7, with D tentatively TRBD1 (6 bases). The length of the CDR3 is 12 residues. Per the germline V gene, CDR1 is LGHDT and CDR2 is YNNKEL (reference sequence). With 4 bases removed from V and 5 bases from J, the gap between germline ends came to 9 bases. CDR3 in amino acids: CASSRGGHEQYF. The CDR3 DNA sequence: TGTGCCAGCAGCCGAGGGGGTCACGAGCAGTACTTC.

The chain recombines TRBV20-1 with TRBJ2-1; 7 nucleotides align to TRBD2. The CDR3 covers 17 residues. Germline V gene sequence: CDR1 DFQATT, CDR2 SNEGSKA (reference sequence). V gave up 4 bases and J gave up 5 bases; unmatched junction bases: 17. CDR3 sequence (DNA): TGCAGTGCTAAAGCACTAGCGCTAGAAAGCATCAACAATGAGCAGTTCTTC. Translating it yields CSAKALALESINNEQFF.

This clonotype is judged medium-sized (0.01 to 0.1%). The rearrangement uses TRBV20-1 and TRBJ2-3; 10 bases map to TRBD2. The CDR3 has 16 residues. Trimming took 0 bases from V and 4 from J; bases not matched to a gene: 7. In germline, CDR1 is DFQATT, CDR2 SNEGSKA (reference sequence). The DNA of the CDR3 is TGCAGTGCTAGAGATGGCCTAGCGGGAGACGCAGATACGCAGTATTTT. Protein: CSARDGLAGDADTQYF.

This clonotype was seen many times. V usage is TRBV12-5 and J usage is TRBJ1-6; TRBD1 agrees at 7 bases. Unmatched junction bases numbered 13, after V lost 9 bases and J lost 8 bases. Germline V gene data show CDR1 as LGHNT and CDR2 as FRNRAP. This CDR3 spans 15 amino acids. For the CDR3, the DNA is TGTGCTAGCGGTCCACAGGGGAACGTTTATTCACCCCTCCACTTT. Protein product: CASGPQGNVYSPLHF.

This chain uses TRBV7-9 with TRBJ1-6, with 7 bases matching TRBD1. Germline V gene data show CDR1 as SEHNR and CDR2 as FQNEAQ (reference sequence). The CDR3 extends over 17 amino acids. Germline trimming cut 0 bases from V and 6 bases from J; bases unmatched to any gene: 8. CDR3 amino acids: CASSLALGQTFNSPLHF. The CDR3 nucleotides are TGTGCCAGCAGCTTAGCGTTGGGACAGACGTTTAATTCACCCCTCCACTTT.

In its sample, this clonotype was seen many times. The chain recombines TRBV28 with TRBJ2-5; D is undetermined. The germline V gene has CDR1 MDHEN and CDR2 SYDVKM. Trimming shortened V by 3 bases and J by 1 base, and 12 bases separated the two germline ends. The CDR3 contains 15 residues. The CDR3 bases are TGTGCCAGCAGTTTCACCAGAGAGCTCCAAGAGACCCAGTACTTC. Its translation is CASSFTRELQETQYF.

This clonotype came up many times. The chain carries TRBV5-6 and TRBJ2-2, with TRBD2 matching over 11 bases. The V and J ends lost 1 base and 5 bases, in that order; junction bases with no gene match: 4. Germline V gene data show CDR1 as SGHDT and CDR2 as YYEEEE. This CDR3 spans 16 amino acids. CDR3 residues: CASSLFPSGRTGELFF. CDR3 in DNA: TGTGCCAGCAGCTTGTTCCCTAGCGGGAGGACCGGGGAGCTGTTTTTT.

This clonotype was observed at least ten times. This rearrangement joins TRBV5-5 to TRBJ1-6, with a weak D call TRBD1 (6 bases). The germline V and J ends were trimmed by 5 bases and 5 bases, with 17 bases remaining between them. Germline V lookup: CDR1 SGHKS, CDR2 YYEKEE (reference sequence). This CDR3 spans 16 amino acids. For the CDR3, the DNA is TGTGCCAGCAGTCGTGTGATGAGGGACAATAATTCACCCCTCCACTTT. Protein: CASSRVMRDNNSPLHF.

This clonotype was detected ten times or more. The chain uses TRBV7-9 and TRBJ1-4; D is unclear. Trimming left V 5 bases short and J 3 bases short, with 13 bases between. CDR1 is SEHNR and CDR2 is FQNEAQ in the germline V gene (reference sequence). The CDR3 totals 15 residues. The CDR3 nucleotides are TGTGCCAGCAGCCTCAGTTCCACATCTAATGAAAAACTGTTTTTT. Translating it yields CASSLSSTSNEKLFF.

In this sample, this clonotype turned up many times. The chain is built from TRBV27 and TRBJ2-1; no definite D call. Germline CDR1 is MNHEY and CDR2 is SMNVEV (reference sequence). Trimming removed 3 bases from V and 6 bases from J, with 12 bases in between. The CDR3 runs 14 residues. CDR3: CASSFRVFSNEQFF. CDR3 coding DNA: TGTGCCAGCAGTTTTAGAGTCTTCAGCAATGAGCAGTTCTTC.

In its sample, this clonotype was seen a few times. The genes are TRBV7-9 and TRBJ2-7, with D unclear. CDR1 and CDR2 (germline): SEHNR, FQNEAQ (reference sequence). This CDR3 spans 13 amino acids. Between the trimmed V and J ends, which lost 0 bases and 5 bases, there was a span of 8 bases. This CDR3 reads CASSLAGPHEQYF. The CDR3, as DNA: TGTGCCAGCAGCTTAGCTGGGCCCCACGAGCAGTACTTC.

The chain uses TRBV29-1 and TRBJ1-1, with D tentatively TRBD1 (5 bases). V was clipped by 4 bases and J by 0 bases, with 12 bases between them. The CDR3 has 14 residues. CDR1 and CDR2 (germline): SQVTM, ANQGSEA. The CDR3 DNA sequence: TGCAGCGTTGGGGGACGGGGTATGAACACTGAAGCTTTCTTT. This translates into CSVGGRGMNTEAFF. Based on the CDR3 plus reference TRBV29-1 and TRBJ1-1, the full variable domain is SAVISQKPSRDICQRGTSLTIQCQVDSQVTMMFWYRQQPGQSLTLIATANQGSEATYESGFVIDKFPISRPNLTFSTLTVSNMSPEDSSIYLCSVGGRGMNTEAFFGQGTRLTVV.

This rearrangement joins TRBV28 to TRBJ2-2; the match to TRBD2 covers 8 bases. Germline V gene data show CDR1 as MDHEN and CDR2 as SYDVKM. Trimming removed 5 bases from V and 5 bases from J; junction bases left unmatched: 10. The CDR3 is 16 residues long. This CDR3 is CASSEKMGLVTGELFF. The CDR3 DNA is TGTGCCAGCAGTGAAAAAATGGGACTAGTTACCGGGGAGCTGTTTTTT.

This clonotype was recorded a few times. The chain employs TRBV15 and TRBJ2-5, with TRBD1 identical over 10 bases. Germline trimming cut 7 bases from V and 5 bases from J; bases unmatched to any gene: 7. The CDR3 loop spans 14 amino acids. Germline CDR1 is LNHNV and CDR2 is YYDKDF (reference sequence). CDR3 amino acids: CATKGDRGSETQYF. The CDR3 DNA reads TGTGCCACCAAAGGGGACAGGGGTAGTGAGACCCAGTACTTC.